This TCR beta chain was found in a study of T-cell reconstitution after alpha-beta-depleted transplantation in children. The study, taken as a whole, reports: Some patients' high day-60 TCRbeta diversity was traced to surviving recipient T cells and thymic progenitors. The main origin of T-cell counts and diversity one year after transplant was newly produced T cells.

Preparation of the TCRbeta library was carried out with unique molecular identifiers. Each CDR3 protein is one row after TCRdb ran MiXCR on the PCR reads. The sample contains 700,000 to 950,000 distinct CDR3 sequences, approximately 15% of which appear only once. After removal of 2 bases from V and 7 bases from J, the junction contained 11 bases not matched to a gene. Germline values: CDR1 MNHEY, CDR2 SVGAGI. The CDR3 spans 16 residues. As to this clonotype: Its antigen is currently unknown.

The specimen was PBMCs, mostly from graft donor cells, collected 360 days after TCRalphabeta/CD19-depleted stem cell transplant. The clonotype originates from a male patient younger than 18 who had a stem cell transplant for acute lymphoblastic leukemia, so the T cells may come from the graft donor. The V and J genes are TRBV6-5 and TRBJ2-7; 10 bases match TRBD2. This CDR3 reads CASSYPGTSGTLEQYF. The CDR3 DNA reads TGTGCCAGCAGTTACCCGGGTACTAGCGGGACCTTAGAGCAGTACTTC.